One sample yielded the 19 T cell receptor beta chains listed below, sequenced in a study of shared clonotypes between healthy human individuals. Clones were sequenced by immunoSEQ multiplex PCR, and TCRdb holds only the in-frame ones, with some missing. The sample lists 2 million to 2.5 million clones; 80% to 95% were seen once. The sequencing sample was made of naive CD4+ T cells from PBMCs. The subset denotes: CD45RA+ positively selected. These receptors were obtained from a man between 18 and 29 years old in good health. Some clones in this sample may be carry-over from other donors' samples.

The rearrangement links TRBV5-6 to TRBJ1-2; D is possibly TRBD1 (6 bases). The V gene lost 3 bases and the J gene lost 2 bases, with 14 bases spanning the gap. Germline V gene data show CDR1 as SGHDT and CDR2 as YYEEEE. This CDR3 has 15 residues. The CDR3 reads CASSSKTGENYGYTF. The CDR3 DNA reads TGTGCCAGCAGCTCCAAGACAGGCGAAAACTATGGCTACACCTTC.

The CDR3 loop reads CASSDWRPGGTDTQYF. CDR3 nucleotide sequence: TGTGCCAGCAGTGATTGGCGTCCCGGGGGCACAGATACGCAGTATTTT. V and J are TRBV25-1 and TRBJ2-3; D possibly corresponds to TRBD2 (5 bases). Looked up from germline, CDR1 is MGHDK and CDR2 is SYGVNS. V lost 3 bases to trimming and J lost 1 base, with 14 bases between them. The CDR3 length is 16 residues.

The chain joins TRBV4-3 to TRBJ2-1; D not resolved. V lost 0 bases and J lost 10, with 22 bases in between. The germline gives CDR1 LGHNA, CDR2 YSLEER. The CDR3 is 17 residues long. CDR3 bases: TGCGCCAGCAGCCAAGATATGGGTCTAGATGGGGTGTTGGAGCAGTTCTTC. Its translation: CASSQDMGLDGVLEQFF.

V usage is TRBV27 and J usage is TRBJ2-2, with D unclear. This CDR3 contains 13 residues. V dropped 2 bases and J dropped 4 bases, with 5 bases sitting between them. Per the germline V gene, CDR1 is MNHEY and CDR2 is SMNVEV (reference sequence). CDR3 protein: CASSLQPTGELFF. CDR3 nucleotide sequence: TGTGCCAGCAGTTTACAACCCACCGGGGAGCTGTTTTTT.

The chain recombines TRBV5-4 with TRBJ1-2; 11 bases map to TRBD1. Trimming took 4 bases from V and 4 from J; bases not matched to a gene: 9. CDR3 length: 16 residues. Germline V lookup: CDR1 SGHNT, CDR2 YYREEE (reference sequence). In nucleotides, the CDR3 is TGTGCCAGCAGCCGTCCGGGACAGGGGGAGGTCTATGGCTACACCTTC. Its translation is CASSRPGQGEVYGYTF. The full variable domain, its missing parts supplied by reference TRBV5-4 and TRBJ1-2, is ETGVTQSPTHLIKTRGQQVTLRCSSQSGHNTVSWYQQALGQGPQFIFQYYREEENGRGNFPPRFSGLQFPNYSSELNVNALELDDSALYLCASSRPGQGEVYGYTFGSGTRLTVV.

The chain is built from TRBV11-1 and TRBJ1-1; D is uncertain. V was cut by 1 base and J by 1 base, with 16 bases left in between. Germline V lookup: CDR1 SGHAT, CDR2 FQDESV (reference sequence). There are 17 residues in the CDR3. In nucleotides, the CDR3 is TGTGCCAGCAGCTTAGTAGGGCGCCGCCTAACGAACACTGAAGCTTTCTTT. This sequence encodes CASSLVGRRLTNTEAFF.

In the case of this clone: Additional DNA sequences in this sample encode the identical CDR3. The chain recombines TRBV28 with TRBJ2-1; D gene unclear. There are 13 residues in the CDR3. Germline loops: CDR1 MDHEN, CDR2 SYDVKM. V lost 3 bases and J 10 bases, leaving 13 bases between the germline ends. This CDR3 reads CASSLLSSNEQFF. The CDR3 DNA reads as TGTGCCAGCAGTTTGTTAAGCTCGAACGAGCAGTTCTTC.

This clone was seen just once. The V call is TRBV7-2, the J call TRBJ2-3; the match to TRBD2 covers 11 bases. After removal of 5 bases from V and 3 bases from J, the junction contained 10 bases not matched to a gene. Germline loops: CDR1 SGHTA, CDR2 FQGNSA. The length of the CDR3 is 17 residues. CDR3: CASSPRLTSGTTDTQYF. The CDR3 DNA reads TGTGCCAGCAGCCCCCGACTGACTAGCGGGACAACAGATACGCAGTATTTT.

With respect to this clone: The same CDR3 also results from other DNA sequences found in this sample. The rearrangement uses TRBV7-6 and TRBJ2-5, with no clear D. CDR1 and CDR2 (germline): SGHVS, FNYEAQ. The CDR3 has 12 residues. The V gene lost 1 base and the J gene lost 4 bases, with 4 bases spanning the gap. The CDR3 protein is CASSLGVETQYF. The DNA for the CDR3 is TGTGCCAGCAGCTTAGGGGTAGAGACCCAGTACTTC. Based on the CDR3 plus reference TRBV7-6 and TRBJ2-5, the full variable domain is GAGVSQSPRYKVTKRGQDVALRCDPISGHVSLYWYRQALGQGPEFLTYFNYEAQQDKSGLPNDRFSAERPEGSISTLTIQRTEQRDSAMYRCASSLGVETQYFGPGTRLLVL.

The rearrangement joins TRBV30 to TRBJ2-2; D unclear. The CDR3 runs 14 residues. V lost 4 bases and J lost 1, with 10 bases in between. Germline V gene lookup returns CDR1 GTSNPN and CDR2 SVGIG (reference sequence). CDR3 amino acids: CAWMGQVNTGELFF. Written as DNA, the CDR3 is TGTGCCTGGATGGGTCAGGTGAACACCGGGGAGCTGTTTTTT.

This chain's CDR3 is CASSPGDRLTGELFF. CDR3 DNA sequence: TGTGCCAGCAGCCCGGGGGACAGACTCACCGGGGAGCTGTTTTTT. This sequence joins TRBV7-3 and TRBJ2-2; TRBD1 might be the D (7 bases). V was shortened by 5 bases and J by 4 bases, with 14 bases between the two germline ends. Germline V gene lookup returns CDR1 SGHTA and CDR2 FQGTGA. The CDR3 has 15 residues. Using reference TRBV7-3 and TRBJ2-2 for the parts outside the CDR3, the full variable domain is GAGVSQTPSNKVTEKGKYVELRCDPISGHTALYWYRQSLGQGPEFLIYFQGTGAADDSGLPNDRFFAVRPEGSVSTLKIQRTERGDSAVYLCASSPGDRLTGELFFGEGSRLTVL.

The V call is TRBV6-5, the J call TRBJ1-5; no clear D. The V gene's germline CDR1 is MNHEY and CDR2 SVGAGI. This CDR3 spans 13 amino acids. Trimming shortened V by 6 bases and J by 5 bases, and 11 bases separated the two germline ends. CDR3 in DNA: TGTGCCAGCAGCCCAGGCGGTTATCAGCCCCAGCATTTT. Amino acid sequence: CASSPGGYQPQHF.

This chain connects TRBV27 to TRBJ2-7; tentatively, D is TRBD1 (5 bases). Germline V lookup: CDR1 MNHEY, CDR2 SMNVEV (reference sequence). The V end lost 6 bases, the J end lost 5 bases, and 17 bases lay between the germline ends. This CDR3 comprises 14 residues. The CDR3 DNA is TGTGCCAGCAGCCCCCTGGGGCAGGCCGACGAGCAGTACTTC. Its protein product is CASSPLGQADEQYF.

CDR3 amino acids: CASSKSGIGLGDGYTF. The CDR3 bases are TGTGCCAGCAGCAAAAGTGGGATAGGGCTCGGGGATGGCTACACCTTC. V gene TRBV7-9 combines with J gene TRBJ1-2; D is undetermined. Germline CDR1 reads SEHNR; CDR2 reads FQNEAQ (reference sequence). Trimming shortened V by 5 bases and J by 6 bases, and 22 bases separated the two germline ends. The CDR3 loop spans 16 amino acids.

This clone was seen just once. CDR3 residues: CASSLTETGGGQAEMNTEAFF. DNA for the CDR3: TGTGCCAGCAGTTTAACGGAGACGGGAGGGGGCCAGGCAGAAATGAACACTGAAGCTTTCTTT. This chain links TRBV27 with TRBJ1-1; 7 nucleotides match TRBD1. The germline V gene has CDR1 MNHEY and CDR2 SMNVEV (reference sequence). The J segment lost 0 bases and the V segment lost 2 bases, leaving 21 bases of the junction unmatched. CDR3 size: 21 residues.

J is TRBJ2-5 and V is TRBV6-6, with D tentatively TRBD2 (7 bases). Trimming cost V 0 bases and J 4 bases, with 12 bases left between them. CDR1 and CDR2 (germline): MNHNY, SVGAGI (reference sequence). There are 15 residues in the CDR3. CDR3 nucleotides: TGTGCCAGCAGTTACTCGAGGGGGGGTAGAGAGACCCAGTACTTC. Protein sequence: CASSYSRGGRETQYF.

In regard to this clone: This sample also contains other DNA sequences that code for the same CDR3. The chain recombines TRBV5-4 with TRBJ1-5; a possible D gene is TRBD1 (5 bases). CDR1 SGHNT and CDR2 YYREEE come from the germline V gene (reference sequence). The CDR3 runs 15 residues. The V and J ends lost 0 bases and 4 bases respectively, with 11 bases between them. CDR3 amino acids: CASSLGGQGNQPQHF. CDR3 DNA sequence: TGTGCCAGCAGCTTGGGTGGGCAGGGTAATCAGCCCCAGCATTTT.

The chain employs TRBV7-9 and TRBJ2-7, with 10 bases matching TRBD1. CDR1 is SEHNR and CDR2 is FQNEAQ in the germline V gene (reference sequence). The CDR3 extends over 18 amino acids. V gave up 5 bases and J gave up 3 bases; unmatched junction bases: 16. The CDR3 spells CASSPGQGTAGSDYEQYF. The DNA for the CDR3 is TGTGCCAGCAGCCCGGGACAGGGGACAGCGGGTTCAGACTACGAGCAGTACTTC.

This chain joins TRBV10-3 and TRBJ2-1; 8 bases line up with TRBD1. V dropped 6 bases and J dropped 1; count of bases not matched to a gene: 5. The CDR3 runs to 15 residues. CDR1 and CDR2 (germline): ENHRY, SYGVKD. The CDR3 DNA reads TGTGCCATCAGGGAGACAGGGGAATCCTACAATGAGCAGTTCTTC. This sequence encodes CAIRETGESYNEQFF.